The 18 T cell receptor beta chains below were found in one sample sequenced in a study of Ad26.COV2.S vaccination and SARS-CoV-2 variants. Assay used: immunoSEQ multiplex PCR; TCRdb lists only in-frame clones, some missing. The repertoire holds about 350,000 clones, with about 90% as singletons. Sequencing used peripheral blood, obtained after recovery from COVID-19. The receptors here all came from a human donor who had recovered from COVID-19.

This clone showed up just a few times. V and J are TRBV18 and TRBJ1-1, with D perhaps TRBD1 (6 bases). Germline V gene data show CDR1 as KGHSH and CDR2 as LQKENI. V gave up 1 base and J gave up 2 bases, with 14 bases separating them. The CDR3 runs 16 residues. CDR3 residues: CASSPRPAGENTEAFF. The CDR3 DNA sequence: TGTGCCAGCTCACCACGCCCCGCAGGGGAAAACACTGAAGCTTTCTTT.

The chain uses TRBV4-1 and TRBJ1-4; 8 nucleotides match TRBD1. V was clipped by 1 base and J by 3 bases; unmatched bases: 10. From germline, CDR1 is MGHRA and CDR2 YSYEKL. The CDR3 covers 18 residues. The CDR3 sequence: CASSQGGTRGPANEKLFF. The CDR3 DNA is TGCGCCAGCAGCCAAGGTGGAACCAGGGGGCCGGCTAATGAAAAACTGTTTTTT.

V gene TRBV7-2 combines with J gene TRBJ1-3, with 8 bases lining up with TRBD1. J lost 2 bases, V lost 5 bases, and 8 bases had no gene match. CDR1 is SGHTA, CDR2 FQGNSA, per germline. This CDR3 region has 16 residues. The CDR3 sequence: CASSKRRTGTGNTIYF. Written as DNA, the CDR3 is TGTGCCAGCAGCAAACGAAGGACAGGGACTGGAAACACCATATATTTT.

J is TRBJ2-2 and V is TRBV6-2 or TRBV6-3; D is unclear. Trimming cost V 6 bases and J 6 bases, with 20 bases left between them. The CDR3 contains 16 residues. From germline, CDR1 is MNHEY and CDR2 SVGEGT. CDR3 coding DNA: TGTGCCAGCAGCACCTCCGGGCGCACCTATCCCGGGGAGCTGTTTTTT. Translation: CASSTSGRTYPGELFF.

The chain joins TRBV7-8 to TRBJ1-5, with a weak D call TRBD1 (6 bases). The length of the CDR3 is 16 residues. Trimming cost V 8 bases and J 6 bases, with 23 bases left between them. Germline V gene data show CDR1 as SGHVS and CDR2 as FQNEAQ. CDR3 nucleotides: TGTGCCAGCTCCCCAGGCCGGCAGGGGAGTATTCAGCCCCAGCATTTT. It translates to CASSPGRQGSIQPQHF.

This sequence joins TRBV25-1 and TRBJ1-6; 9 nucleotides align to TRBD1. CDR1 MGHDK and CDR2 SYGVNS come from the germline V gene. CDR3 size: 14 residues. The V and J ends lost 5 bases and 10 bases, in that order; junction bases with no gene match: 6. The DNA of the CDR3 is TGTGCCAGCAGTTCTGGGACAGGGAACTCACCCCTCCACTTT. Translation gives CASSSGTGNSPLHF.

This clone is a singleton in its sample. The chain combines TRBV19 with TRBJ1-2; D uncertain. Trimming took 0 bases from V and 2 from J, leaving 7 bases between them. Germline loops: CDR1 LNHDA, CDR2 SQIVND (reference sequence). The CDR3 runs to 14 residues. DNA for the CDR3: TGTGCCAGTAGTATAGACCACACGAACTATGGCTACACCTTC. Its translation: CASSIDHTNYGYTF.

CDR3 DNA sequence: TGTGCCACCCAGGACCCCTTGTTGTACAATCAGCCCCAGCATTTT. As protein: CATQDPLLYNQPQHF. The chain is built from TRBV19 and TRBJ1-5, with unresolved D. Germline loops: CDR1 LNHDA, CDR2 SQIVND (reference sequence). Trimming left V 10 bases short and J 3 bases short, with 19 bases between. The CDR3 extends over 15 amino acids. The full variable domain, with the rest looked up from reference TRBV19 and TRBJ1-5, is DGGITQSPKYLFRKEGQNVTLSCEQNLNHDAMYWYRQDPGQGLRLIYYSQIVNDFQKGDIAEGYSVSREKKESFPLTVTSAQKNPTAFYLCATQDPLLYNQPQHFGDGTRLSIL.

The chain couples TRBV27 to TRBJ1-1; D uncertain. The CDR3 sequence is 15 residues long. CDR1 and CDR2 (germline): MNHEY, SMNVEV (reference sequence). V was shortened by 5 bases and J by 12 bases, with 25 bases between the two germline ends. The DNA of the CDR3 is TGTGCCAGCAGTCCGGACTTCCGAGTTAGGGATGTTTCTTTCTTT. Encoded protein: CASSPDFRVRDVSFF.

The genes are TRBV19 and TRBJ1-4, with D possibly matching TRBD1 (6 bases). CDR3 length: 14 amino acids. Trimming took off 6 bases at V and 8 bases at J, with 16 bases between the two ends. Looked up from germline, CDR1 is LNHDA and CDR2 is SQIVND (reference sequence). This CDR3 reads CASSDQGRGEKLFF. The DNA of the CDR3 is TGTGCCAGTAGCGACCAGGGGCGAGGGGAAAAACTGTTTTTT.

This chain uses TRBV7-3 with TRBJ2-1; maybe TRBD2 (7 bases). V was cut by 7 bases and J by 7 bases, with 14 bases left in between. The CDR3 totals 13 residues. Germline V CDR1 and CDR2: SGHTA, FQGTGA. The CDR3 region has the DNA TGTGCCAGCACCATGGGGGGGGCGAATGAGCAGTTCTTC. Encoded protein: CASTMGGANEQFF.

The genes are TRBV7-9 and TRBJ1-1; D call uncertain. The germline V gene has CDR1 SEHNR and CDR2 FQNEAQ (reference sequence). The CDR3 extends over 14 amino acids. Between the trimmed V and J ends, which lost 3 bases and 0 bases, there was a span of 8 bases. The CDR3 reads CASSFGRVNTEAFF. CDR3 nucleotide sequence: TGTGCCAGCAGCTTCGGTCGAGTGAACACTGAAGCTTTCTTT.

This chain links TRBV11-2 with TRBJ2-2; D possibly corresponds to TRBD1 (5 bases). The germline CDR1 and CDR2 sequences are SGHAT and FQNNGV. The CDR3 has 16 residues. V was cut by 1 base and J by 4 bases, with 13 bases left in between. CDR3 bases: TGTGCCAGCAGCTTAGTAGTGCCAGGGATCACCGGGGAGCTGTTTTTT. Its protein product is CASSLVVPGITGELFF.

This chain uses TRBV7-8 with TRBJ2-7, with 8 positions matching TRBD2. V dropped 5 bases and J dropped 2; count of bases not matched to a gene: 8. This CDR3 is 15 amino acids long. CDR1 is SGHVS, CDR2 FQNEAQ, per germline. CDR3 in DNA: TGTGCCAGCAGCATGACTAGCGAGTTAGCCTACGAGCAGTACTTC. Protein sequence: CASSMTSELAYEQYF.

The chain employs TRBV7-3 and TRBJ1-1; D is uncertain. Germline V lookup: CDR1 SGHTA, CDR2 FQGTGA. Trimming took off 6 bases at V and 1 base at J, with 9 bases between the two ends. The CDR3 runs to 13 residues. CDR3 loop: CASSFEQNTEAFF. The CDR3, as DNA: TGTGCCAGCAGTTTTGAGCAGAACACTGAAGCTTTCTTT.

The CDR3 reads CASSGSWTEAFF. CDR3 nucleotide sequence: TGTGCCAGCTCAGGGAGTTGGACTGAAGCTTTCTTT. V is TRBV18 and J is TRBJ1-1; D call uncertain. Trimming took 5 bases from V and 5 from J, leaving 9 bases between them. Germline V gene sequence: CDR1 KGHSH, CDR2 LQKENI. CDR3 length: 12 residues.

This chain joins TRBV9 and TRBJ2-3, with TRBD1 identical over 7 bases. Trimming removed 4 bases from V and 2 bases from J; junction bases left unmatched: 7. The CDR3 spans 15 residues. The germline CDR1 and CDR2 sequences are SGDLS and YYNGEE. In nucleotides, the CDR3 is TGTGCCAGCAGCTGGACAGGCACCTACACAGATACGCAGTATTTT. Translation: CASSWTGTYTDTQYF. Full variable domain (outside the CDR3, taken from reference TRBV9 and TRBJ2-3): DSGVTQTPKHLITATGQRVTLRCSPRSGDLSVYWYQQSLDQGLQFLIQYYNGEERAKGNILERFSAQQFPDLHSELNLSSLELGDSALYFCASSWTGTYTDTQYFGPGTRLTVL.

A single count supports this clone. The V gene is TRBV11-2, the J gene TRBJ2-7; D not certain. CDR3 size: 11 residues. Germline CDR1 reads SGHAT; CDR2 reads FQNNGV. V dropped 5 bases and J dropped 6 bases, with 8 bases sitting between them. The CDR3 spells CASSPRTEQYF. In DNA, the CDR3 is TGTGCCAGCAGCCCCCGGACCGAGCAGTACTTC.